Listed below are T cell receptor beta chains from one sample, sequenced in a study of cytomegalovirus exposure and HLA in healthy donors. Sequencing was performed with immunoSEQ multiplex PCR; in TCRdb, only in-frame clones are kept and a portion is missing. The sample lists approximately 200,000 clones; about 86% were seen once. Material for sequencing was PBMCs. These receptors all come from a woman between 18 and 29 years old in good health and CMV-seronegative. Each CDR3 is given with its conserved first and last residue. Fields, in order: D gene, J gene, V gene, clone size, CDR3 DNA, CDR3 protein. The D gene is left open where the match is weak. The size of a clone is reported for some rows only, either as once, few or many, or as a class for expanded clones.

TRBD2 | TRBJ2-2 | TRBV9 | . | TGTGCCAGCAGCCGGGGACTAGCGACCTCCACCGGGGAGCTGTTTTTT | CASSRGLATSTGELFF
TRBD1 | TRBJ2-7 | TRBV27 | . | TGTGCCAGCAGTTCCAGATCCGGGACAGCCTCCTACGAGCAGTACTTC | CASSSRSGTASYEQYF
. | TRBJ2-4 | TRBV6-1 | . | TGTGCCAGCAGTGAAGAAACGGGTGGCGACATTCAGTACTTC | CASSEETGGDIQYF
. | TRBJ1-2 | TRBV4-1 | . | TGCGCCAGCAGCCAAGCCCCCCCCACTCATGATATTGTGAATAACTATGGCTACACCTTC | CASSQAPPTHDIVNNYGYTF
. | TRBJ2-1 | TRBV7-2 | . | TGTGCCAGCAGCTTAGGTAGTTCCAATGAGCAGTTCTTC | CASSLGSSNEQFF
. | TRBJ2-7 | TRBV28 | . | TGTGCCAGCAGTTCCCCTCTAGTGGAGAGCGAGCAGTACTTC | CASSSPLVESEQYF
TRBD2 | TRBJ2-1 | TRBV30 | . | TGTGCCTGGAGTCCTACAGGGGAACTAGCGGGAGGCTGGTACAATGAGCAGTTCTTC | CAWSPTGELAGGWYNEQFF
. | TRBJ1-4 | TRBV18 | . | TGTGCCAGCTCACCACAGGGCGGGACTAATGAAAAACTGTTTTTT | CASSPQGGTNEKLFF
. | TRBJ1-4 | TRBV4-2 | . | TGTGCCAGCAGGTTCCAAGAAAAACTGTTTTTT | CASRFQEKLFF
. | TRBJ1-5 | TRBV11-2 | . | TGTGCCAGCAGCCCCAACAGGGATTGGCAGCCCCAGCATTTT | CASSPNRDWQPQHF
. | TRBJ1-2 | TRBV27 | . | TGTGCCAGCAGTCCTAGAGGGACAACCAACTATGGCTACACCTTC | CASSPRGTTNYGYTF
TRBD2 | TRBJ2-1 | TRBV7-9 | . | TGTGCCAGCAGTCCCTCGTCGGAGCGGGAGGGGTTCTTC | CASSPSSEREGFF
. | TRBJ2-7 | TRBV28 | once | TGTGCCAGCACCCGAAGAGGGAAGTACGAGCAGTACTTC | CASTRRGKYEQYF
. | TRBJ2-2 | TRBV12-5 | . | TGTGCTAGTGGTAACCAGGGAAATATCGGGGAGCTGTTTTTT | CASGNQGNIGELFF
. | TRBJ2-2 | TRBV5-1 | . | TGCGCCAGCAGCTTGCGAGGGCAGAACACCGGGGAGCTGTTTTTT | CASSLRGQNTGELFF
TRBD1 | TRBJ1-2 | TRBV6-5 | once | TGTGCCAGCAGGTCTCAGGGGGTTAACTATGGCTACACCTTC | CASRSQGVNYGYTF
. | TRBJ2-1 | TRBV6-5 | . | TGTGCCAGCAGTTACTCGATTGAAGGAGCGAGTGAGCAGTTCTTC | CASSYSIEGASEQFF
. | TRBJ1-2 | TRBV2 | . | TGTGCCAGCAGTGTAACAGAAAACTATGGCTACACCTTC | CASSVTENYGYTF
. | TRBJ1-4 | TRBV19 | . | TGTGCCAGTAGTAGAGAACCGGGAAACCCTGGGGAAAAACTGTTTTTT | CASSREPGNPGEKLFF
TRBD2 | TRBJ2-1 | TRBV5-4 | . | TGTGCCAGCAGCTTCGCGGGAGCGGAGAATGAGCAGTTCTTC | CASSFAGAENEQFF
. | TRBJ1-5 | TRBV6-1 | once | TGTGCCAGCAGTGAAAGGAGACAGTTTAGCAATCAGCCCCAGCATTTT | CASSERRQFSNQPQHF
. | TRBJ1-2 | TRBV19 | . | TGTGCCAGTTCCGACACCGGCTATGGCTACACCTTC | CASSDTGYGYTF
TRBD1 | TRBJ2-7 | TRBV19 | . | TGTGCCAGTAGTCCGGGACCGGGACAGGGCTACGAGCAGTACTTC | CASSPGPGQGYEQYF
. | TRBJ2-3 | TRBV7-9 | . | TGTGCCAGCAGCTTTGGTATTATTGCTCGCGATAAGACAGATACGCAGTATTTT | CASSFGIIARDKTDTQYF
TRBD2 | TRBJ2-5 | TRBV4-1 | . | TGCGCCAGCAGCCAAGATCCTGGACTAGATGAGACCCAGTACTTC | CASSQDPGLDETQYF
TRBD1 | TRBJ1-4 | TRBV30 | . | TGTGCCTGGAGTGTAGGGACAGGGGGGAAACTGTTTTTT | CAWSVGTGGKLFF